Listed below are T cell receptor beta chains from one sample, sequenced in a study of a mutant IDH1 vaccine in newly diagnosed glioma. For these TCRs, the target antigens are not known. This table comes from immunoSEQ multiplex PCR, and its TCRdb copy is limited to in-frame clones, with some not included. The repertoire holds 40,000 to 45,000 clones, with roughly 80% as singletons. This sample comprised PBMCs, obtained from a glioma patient whose treatment included an IDH1 peptide vaccine. The receptor source for this set is a middle-aged man with glioma. Both conserved end residues are part of each CDR3. Each record gives: D gene, J gene, clone size, V gene, CDR3 protein, CDR3 DNA. A D gene is named only where the DNA matches it firmly. Size tells how often a clone was seen (once, few, many) or the class of an expanded clone, and some rows leave it out.

. | TRBJ2-2 | . | TRBV2 | CASSGDTGELFF | TGTGCCAGCAGTGGCGACACCGGGGAGCTGTTTTTT
. | TRBJ2-3 | . | TRBV6-1 | CASSEADTQYF | TGTGCCAGCAGTGAAGCAGATACGCAGTATTTT
. | TRBJ1-2 | . | TRBV6-5 | CASSPRTGTGGYTF | TGTGCCAGCAGTCCACGAACCGGGACGGGTGGCTACACCTTC
. | TRBJ2-7 | . | TRBV6-5 | CASSSDLTGFEQYF | TGTGCCAGCAGTTCGGACCTAACCGGCTTCGAGCAGTACTTC
. | TRBJ1-1 | . | TRBV30 | CAWSVARNTEAFF | TGTGCCTGGAGTGTGGCGAGGAACACTGAAGCTTTCTTT
. | TRBJ2-5 | . | TRBV2 | CASRQPQETQYF | TGTGCCAGCCGGCAGCCTCAAGAGACCCAGTACTTC
TRBD2 | TRBJ2-3 | . | TRBV5-1 | CASSLEMAGGADTQYF | TGCGCCAGCAGCTTGGAAATGGCGGGGGGGGCAGATACGCAGTATTTT
TRBD2 | TRBJ2-3 | . | TRBV7-2 | CASSSLAGNTDTQYF | TGTGCCAGCAGCTCCTTAGCGGGGAACACAGATACGCAGTATTTT
. | TRBJ2-7 | few | TRBV29-1 | CSGGLSSYEQYF | TGCAGCGGAGGACTGAGCTCCTACGAGCAGTACTTC
. | TRBJ2-5 | once | TRBV9 | CASSVAPGGQETQYF | TGTGCCAGCAGCGTAGCCCCTGGAGGTCAGGAGACCCAGTACTTC
TRBD1 | TRBJ1-1 | once | TRBV7-3 | CASSLTGGLPSKGVGAFF | TGTGCCAGCAGCCTCACAGGGGGGCTTCCCTCAAAGGGTGTCGGGGCTTTCTTT
. | TRBJ2-7 | . | TRBV7-7 | CASSSGTGNSYEQYF | TGTGCTAGCAGCTCAGGAACAGGGAACTCCTACGAGCAGTACTTC
. | TRBJ1-4 | . | TRBV28 | CASSFPVEAQTTNEKLFF | TGTGCCAGCAGTTTCCCCGTGGAGGCGCAGACGACTAATGAAAAACTGTTTTTT
TRBD1 | TRBJ2-2 | . | TRBV19 | CASSIPRGPGTGELFF | TGTGCCAGTAGTATCCCCAGGGGGCCGGGCACCGGGGAGCTGTTTTTT
TRBD1 | TRBJ2-7 | few | TRBV19 | CASSIVPGGSYEQYF | TGTGCCAGTAGTATAGTCCCAGGGGGCTCCTACGAGCAGTACTTC
. | TRBJ1-1 | . | TRBV7-8 | CASSLVGDTEAFF | TGTGCCAGCAGCTTAGTGGGCGACACTGAAGCTTTCTTT
. | TRBJ2-7 | once | TRBV7-6 | CASSQASTYEQYF | TGTGCCAGCAGCCAGGCGAGTACCTACGAGCAGTACTTC
TRBD1 | TRBJ2-5 | . | TRBV7-2 | CASSLAGGEETQYF | TGTGCCAGCAGCTTAGCAGGGGGCGAAGAGACCCAGTACTTC
. | TRBJ2-7 | once | TRBV27 | CASSLSQGTYEQYF | TGTGCCAGCAGTTTATCGCAGGGGACCTACGAGCAGTACTTC
. | TRBJ2-7 | . | TRBV2 | CASTPGANYEQYF | TGTGCCAGCACCCCTGGGGCCAACTACGAGCAGTACTTC
. | TRBJ2-7 | . | TRBV18 | CASSPSGSFYEQYF | TGTGCCAGCTCACCTAGCGGCTCTTTCTACGAGCAGTACTTC
TRBD1 | TRBJ2-7 | few | TRBV7-2 | CASSPGTGIYEQYF | TGTGCCAGCAGCCCCGGGACAGGGATATACGAGCAGTACTTC
. | TRBJ1-6 | . | TRBV27 | CASSPHKNSPLHF | TGTGCCAGCAGTCCACACAAAAACTCACCCCTCCACTTT
. | TRBJ2-3 | . | TRBV7-2 | CASSPGLPDTQYF | TGTGCCAGCAGCCCCGGACTCCCAGATACGCAGTATTTT
. | TRBJ1-4 | . | TRBV30 | CAWRKTLEEKLFF | TGTGCCTGGAGAAAAACGCTGGAGGAAAAACTGTTTTTT
TRBD1 | TRBJ1-2 | once | TRBV20-1 | CSAWDSYGYTF | TGCAGTGCGTGGGACAGCTATGGCTACACCTTC
. | TRBJ2-5 | . | TRBV7-9 | CASSFTVQETQYF | TGTGCCAGCAGCTTTACGGTCCAAGAGACCCAGTACTTC
. | TRBJ1-1 | . | TRBV5-1 | CASSLGGNLNTEAFF | TGCGCCAGCAGCTTGGGAGGGAATTTGAACACTGAAGCTTTCTTT
. | TRBJ1-2 | . | TRBV7-2 | CASSLTQFNYGYTF | TGTGCCAGCAGCCTCACACAATTTAACTATGGCTACACCTTC
TRBD1 | TRBJ2-1 | . | TRBV2 | CASSEGQGDNEQFF | TGTGCCAGCAGTGAAGGACAGGGGGACAATGAGCAGTTCTTC
. | TRBJ1-4 | . | TRBV4-1 | CASTTLSRGRGEKLFF | TGCGCCAGCACCACCCTATCCAGGGGAAGAGGTGAAAAACTGTTTTTT
. | TRBJ1-1 | . | TRBV2 | CASSDGRNLLEAFF | TGTGCCAGCAGTGATGGCAGGAACCTACTTGAAGCTTTCTTT
TRBD1 | TRBJ2-4 | few | TRBV27 | CASILNRGKLAKNIQYF | TGTGCCAGCATCCTCAACAGGGGTAAGCTAGCCAAAAACATTCAGTACTTC
. | TRBJ1-1 | few | TRBV7-6 | CASSPPDDRVRDTEAFF | TGTGCCAGCAGCCCCCCGGACGACCGGGTGAGGGACACTGAAGCTTTCTTT
. | TRBJ2-7 | . | TRBV5-1 | CASSLGRGESEQYF | TGCGCCAGCAGCTTGGGAAGGGGGGAATCCGAGCAGTACTTC
TRBD1 | TRBJ2-3 | . | TRBV7-3 | CASSWTGSSTDTQYF | TGTGCCAGCAGCTGGACAGGGTCTAGCACAGATACGCAGTATTTT
. | TRBJ1-6 | few | TRBV9 | CASSVREDNSPLHF | TGTGCCAGCAGCGTCAGGGAAGATAATTCACCCCTCCACTTT
. | TRBJ1-5 | . | TRBV27 | CASRETGYNQPQHF | TGTGCCAGCAGAGAAACAGGCTACAATCAGCCCCAGCATTTT
. | TRBJ2-3 | . | TRBV7-2 | CASSPSAGLFRKSTDTQYF | TGTGCCAGCAGCCCCTCCGCCGGACTTTTCCGTAAGAGCACAGATACGCAGTATTTT
TRBD1 | TRBJ1-3 | . | TRBV10-3 | CAIGSGTGGATGNTIYF | TGTGCCATCGGCTCCGGGACAGGGGGCGCCACTGGAAACACCATATATTTT
. | TRBJ2-7 | . | TRBV30 | CAWENTYEQYF | TGTGCCTGGGAAAATACCTACGAGCAGTACTTC
TRBD2 | TRBJ2-5 | . | TRBV7-2 | CASSLAGENQETQYF | TGTGCCAGCAGCTTGGCGGGGGAAAATCAAGAGACCCAGTACTTC
TRBD2 | TRBJ2-1 | few | TRBV11-3 | CASSRSLAGGLGEQFF | TGTGCCAGCAGCCGGAGCCTAGCGGGGGGTCTCGGTGAGCAGTTCTTC
. | TRBJ2-7 | few | TRBV9 | CASSVGRGNSYEQYF | TGTGCCAGCAGCGTAGGGCGAGGAAACTCCTACGAGCAGTACTTC
. | TRBJ2-5 | . | TRBV5-1 | CASRGGGGSQETQYF | TGCGCCAGCAGGGGGGGCGGAGGGTCCCAAGAGACCCAGTACTTC
TRBD1 | TRBJ2-4 | . | TRBV5-6 | CASSQWTGIGGTKNIQYF | TGTGCCAGCAGCCAGTGGACAGGGATAGGAGGGACCAAAAACATTCAGTACTTC
TRBD1 | TRBJ2-7 | . | TRBV5-1 | CASSFFRDRFTYEQYF | TGCGCCAGCAGCTTTTTTAGGGACAGGTTTACCTACGAGCAGTACTTC
. | TRBJ1-2 | . | TRBV2 | CASRVEDEGYTF | TGTGCCAGCAGAGTTGAAGATGAGGGCTACACCTTC
. | TRBJ1-4 | . | TRBV29-1 | CSAHTATNEKLFF | TGCAGCGCCCATACCGCAACTAATGAAAAACTGTTTTTT
. | TRBJ2-5 | . | TRBV7-9 | CARSGTDQETQYF | TGTGCTCGGTCGGGGACGGATCAAGAGACCCAGTACTTC